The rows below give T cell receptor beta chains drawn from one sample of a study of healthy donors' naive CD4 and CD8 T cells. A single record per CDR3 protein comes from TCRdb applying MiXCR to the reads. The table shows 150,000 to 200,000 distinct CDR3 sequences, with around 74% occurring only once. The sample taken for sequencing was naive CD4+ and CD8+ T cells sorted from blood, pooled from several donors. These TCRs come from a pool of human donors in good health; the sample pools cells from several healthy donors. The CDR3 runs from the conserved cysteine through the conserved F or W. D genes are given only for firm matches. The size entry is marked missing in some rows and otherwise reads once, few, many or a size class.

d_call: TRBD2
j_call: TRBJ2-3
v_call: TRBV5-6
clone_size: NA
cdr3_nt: TGTGCCAGCAGCTGGGGACTAGATCCAGATACGCAGTATTTT
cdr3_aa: CASSWGLDPDTQYF

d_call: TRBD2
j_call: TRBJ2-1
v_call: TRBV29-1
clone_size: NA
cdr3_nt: TGCAGCGTCCCAACTAGCGTGGCGTCCGGTGAGCAGTTCTTC
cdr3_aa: CSVPTSVASGEQFF

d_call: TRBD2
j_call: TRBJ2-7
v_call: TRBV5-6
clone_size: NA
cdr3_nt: TGTGCCGGCAGCGTGGGACTAGCGGGGGAGCAGTACTTC
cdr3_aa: CAGSVGLAGEQYF

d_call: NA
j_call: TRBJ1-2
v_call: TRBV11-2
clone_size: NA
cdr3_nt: TGTGCCAGCAGCTTAGGAGACTGGGATGGCTACACCTTC
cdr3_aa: CASSLGDWDGYTF

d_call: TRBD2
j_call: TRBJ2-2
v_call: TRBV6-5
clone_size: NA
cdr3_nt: TGTGCCAGCAGTTTCGGACTAGCGGGAGATGTTACCGGGGAGCTGTTTTTT
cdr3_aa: CASSFGLAGDVTGELFF

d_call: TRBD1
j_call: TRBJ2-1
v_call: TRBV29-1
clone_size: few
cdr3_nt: TGCAGCGTTGAAGGGACAGGGGCCGACAATGAGCAGTTCTTC
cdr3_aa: CSVEGTGADNEQFF

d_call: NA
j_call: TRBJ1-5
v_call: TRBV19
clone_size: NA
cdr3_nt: TGTGCCAGTAGTATAACGGGCAGGTACAATCAGCCCCAGCATTTT
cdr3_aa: CASSITGRYNQPQHF

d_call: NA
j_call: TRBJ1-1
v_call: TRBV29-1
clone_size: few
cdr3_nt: TGCAGCGGAACAACAGGGCTGAACACTGAAGCTTTCTTT
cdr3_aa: CSGTTGLNTEAFF

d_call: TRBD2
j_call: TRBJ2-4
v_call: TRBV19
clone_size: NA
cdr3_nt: TGTGCCAGTTCAGCGGGAGTTCAAAACATTCAGTACTTC
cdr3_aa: CASSAGVQNIQYF

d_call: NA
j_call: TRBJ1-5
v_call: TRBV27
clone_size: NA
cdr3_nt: TGTGCCAGCAGTCTTGGGCCCCTCGATAGCAATCAGCCCCAGCATTTT
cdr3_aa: CASSLGPLDSNQPQHF

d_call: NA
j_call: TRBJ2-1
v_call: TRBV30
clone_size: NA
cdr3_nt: TGTGCCTGGAGAGCTAACCCAGGGTATGAGCAGTTCTTC
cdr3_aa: CAWRANPGYEQFF

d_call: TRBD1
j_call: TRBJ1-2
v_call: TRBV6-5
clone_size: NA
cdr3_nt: TGTGCCAGCAGTTATTCCGGGACAGGGATGTATGGCTACACCTTC
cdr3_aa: CASSYSGTGMYGYTF

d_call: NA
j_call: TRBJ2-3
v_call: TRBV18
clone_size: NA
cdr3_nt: TGTGCCAGCTCACCCGGACAGTTGAGTACAGATACGCAGTATTTT
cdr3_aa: CASSPGQLSTDTQYF

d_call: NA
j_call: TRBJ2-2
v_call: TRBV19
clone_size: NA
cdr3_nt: TGTGCCAGTATTTCAGACAGGAGGAACACCGGGGAGCTGTTTTTT
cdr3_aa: CASISDRRNTGELFF

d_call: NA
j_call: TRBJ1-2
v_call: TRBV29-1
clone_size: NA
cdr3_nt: TGCAGCGCCGGGTTGATTTCTAACTATGGCTACACCTTC
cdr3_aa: CSAGLISNYGYTF

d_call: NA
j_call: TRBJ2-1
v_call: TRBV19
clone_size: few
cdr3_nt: TGTGCCAGTAGTCAACCGGGAGAGATCTATGAGCAGTTCTTC
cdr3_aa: CASSQPGEIYEQFF

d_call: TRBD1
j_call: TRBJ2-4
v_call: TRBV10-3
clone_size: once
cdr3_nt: TGTGCCATCAGTGGCACTCCGGGACAGGGAGCCAAAAACATTCAGTACTTC
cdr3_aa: CAISGTPGQGAKNIQYF

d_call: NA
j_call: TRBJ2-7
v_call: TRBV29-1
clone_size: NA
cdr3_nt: TGCAGCGCCGGTGGATGGAGCGGCTCCTACGAGCAGTACTTC
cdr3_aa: CSAGGWSGSYEQYF

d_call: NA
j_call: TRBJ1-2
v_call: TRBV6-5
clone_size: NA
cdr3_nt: TGTGCCAGCAGTTACTCGCAGCCTTCTAACTATGGCTACACCTTC
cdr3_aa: CASSYSQPSNYGYTF

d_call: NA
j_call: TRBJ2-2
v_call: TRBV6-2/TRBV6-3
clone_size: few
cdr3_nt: TGTGCCAGCAGTTACTCGAACACCGGGGAGCTGTTTTTT
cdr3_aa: CASSYSNTGELFF

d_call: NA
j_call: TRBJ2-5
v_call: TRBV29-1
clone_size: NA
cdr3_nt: TGCAGCGTTGAAAGCCAAGAGACCCAGTACTTC
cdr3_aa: CSVESQETQYF

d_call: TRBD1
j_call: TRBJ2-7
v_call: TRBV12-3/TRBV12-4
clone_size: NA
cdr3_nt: TGTGCCAGCGGACAGGGTCCCCACTACGAGCAGTACTTC
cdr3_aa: CASGQGPHYEQYF

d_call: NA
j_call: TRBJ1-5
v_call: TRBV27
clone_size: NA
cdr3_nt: TGTGCCAGCAGTTTGAGGATAAGCAATCAGCCCCAGCATTTT
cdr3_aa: CASSLRISNQPQHF

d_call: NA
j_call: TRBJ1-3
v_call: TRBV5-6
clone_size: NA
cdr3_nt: TGTGCCAGCAGCTTCGACAGGTTGGCTGGAAACACCATATATTTT
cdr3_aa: CASSFDRLAGNTIYF

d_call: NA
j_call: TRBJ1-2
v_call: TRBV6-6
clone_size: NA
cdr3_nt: TGTGCCAGCAGTCCCGGGGGGAAGGACTATGGCTACACCTTC
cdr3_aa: CASSPGGKDYGYTF

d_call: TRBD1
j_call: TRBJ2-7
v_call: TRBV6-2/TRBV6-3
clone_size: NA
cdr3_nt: TGTGCCAGCAGTCGACAGGGCTCCTACGAGCAGTACTTC
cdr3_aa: CASSRQGSYEQYF

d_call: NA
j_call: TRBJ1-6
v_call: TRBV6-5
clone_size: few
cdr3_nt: TGTGCCAGCAGTTACATTAGGGGAGGTAATTCACCCCTCCACTTT
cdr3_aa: CASSYIRGGNSPLHF

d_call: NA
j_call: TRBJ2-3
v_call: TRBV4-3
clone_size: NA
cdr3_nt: TGCGCCAGCAGCTTCCGGGAGTCAGATACGCAGTATTTT
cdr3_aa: CASSFRESDTQYF

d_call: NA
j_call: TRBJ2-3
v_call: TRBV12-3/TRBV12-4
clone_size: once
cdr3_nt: TGTGCCAGCAGTTTTCATCCTAGCACAGATACGCAGTATTTT
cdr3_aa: CASSFHPSTDTQYF

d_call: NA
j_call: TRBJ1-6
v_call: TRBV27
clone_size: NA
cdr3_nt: TGTGCCAGCAGTTTCGATAGGGACCTGGGCTTAGGTTCACCCCTCCACTTT
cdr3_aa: CASSFDRDLGLGSPLHF

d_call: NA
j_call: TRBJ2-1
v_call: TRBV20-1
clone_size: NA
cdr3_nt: TGCAGTGCTAGAGATCTCGACTCCTACAATGAGCAGTTCTTC
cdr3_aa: CSARDLDSYNEQFF

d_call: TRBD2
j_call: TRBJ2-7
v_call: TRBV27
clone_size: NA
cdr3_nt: TGTGCCAGCAGTACCACTAGCGGGAGTGACGAGCAGTACTTC
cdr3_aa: CASSTTSGSDEQYF

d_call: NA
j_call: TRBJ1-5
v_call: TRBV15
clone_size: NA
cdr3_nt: TGTGCCACCAGCAGAGATCCCAGGAGTAATCAGCCCCAGCATTTT
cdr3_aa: CATSRDPRSNQPQHF

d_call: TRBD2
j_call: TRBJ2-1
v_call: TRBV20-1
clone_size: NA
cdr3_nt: TGCAGTGCACCGACTAGCGGGAGGTACTACAATGAGCAGTTCTTC
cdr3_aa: CSAPTSGRYYNEQFF

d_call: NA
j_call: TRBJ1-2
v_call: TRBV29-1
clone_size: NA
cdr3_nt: TGCAGCGTTGCTCAAGGACAGACTAGGAGGGGCTACACCTTC
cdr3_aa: CSVAQGQTRRGYTF

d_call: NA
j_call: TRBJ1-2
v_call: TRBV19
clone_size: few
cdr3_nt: TGTGCCAGCCTGGGGGCCAACTATGGCTACACCTTC
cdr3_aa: CASLGANYGYTF

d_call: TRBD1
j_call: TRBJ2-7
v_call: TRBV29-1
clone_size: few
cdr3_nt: TGCAGCGTTGAACAGGGGGCCACCTACGAGCAGTACTTC
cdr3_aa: CSVEQGATYEQYF